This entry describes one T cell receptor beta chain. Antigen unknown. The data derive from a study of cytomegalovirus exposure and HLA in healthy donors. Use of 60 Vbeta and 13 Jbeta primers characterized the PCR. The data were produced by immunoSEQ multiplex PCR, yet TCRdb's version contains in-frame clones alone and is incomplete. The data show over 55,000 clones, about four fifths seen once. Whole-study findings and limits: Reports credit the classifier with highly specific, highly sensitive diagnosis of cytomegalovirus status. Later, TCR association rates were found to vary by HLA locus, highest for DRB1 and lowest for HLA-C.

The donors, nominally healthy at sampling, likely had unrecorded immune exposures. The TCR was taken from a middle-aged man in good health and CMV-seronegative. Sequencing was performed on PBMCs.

CDR3 sequence: CASSQQESYEQYF. Here the CDR3 DNA reads TGTGCCAGCAGCCAACAGGAATCCTACGAGCAGTACTTC. The rearrangement links TRBV5-8 to TRBJ2-7; D perhaps matches TRBD1 (5 bases). CDR1 is SGHTS and CDR2 is YDEGEE in the germline V gene. V was shortened by 4 bases and J by 1 base, with 9 bases between the two germline ends. The CDR3 loop spans 13 amino acids.